This TCR beta chain was recovered during a study of shared clonotypes between healthy human individuals. The study, taken as a whole, reports: The study found lower generation probabilities in non-shared clonotypes than in those shared by all four donors. Large sequencing depth failed to make sorted-subset sequencing complete, rarefaction showed.

Germline CDR1 reads SGHRS; CDR2 reads YFSETQ. The CDR3 is 15 residues long. The V gene end was trimmed by 3 bases and the J gene end by 2 bases; junction bases not matched to a gene: 5. Only Caucasian adults living in Nashville, Tennessee served as donors. TCRdb keeps only in-frame clones here, not all; method: immunoSEQ multiplex PCR. This table holds some 1.5 million clones, about 96% found once. As concerns this clone: Its matching antigen is unknown.

Sequencing was done on a sample of naive CD4+ T cells sorted from blood. Subset here: CD45RA+ positively selected. The receptor's source is a man aged 25 to 40 in good health. This rearrangement joins TRBV5-1 to TRBJ2-7; 10 bases are shared with TRBD2. This CDR3 is CASSYIAGGTYEQYF. As DNA, the CDR3 is TGCGCCAGCAGCTACATAGCGGGAGGAACCTACGAGCAGTACTTC. Full variable domain (missing parts from reference TRBV5-1 and TRBJ2-7): KAGVTQTPRYLIKTRGQQVTLSCSPISGHRSVSWYQQTPGQGLQFLFEYFSETQRNKGNFPGRFSGRQFSNSRSEMNVSTLELGDSALYLCASSYIAGGTYEQYFGPGTRLTVT.